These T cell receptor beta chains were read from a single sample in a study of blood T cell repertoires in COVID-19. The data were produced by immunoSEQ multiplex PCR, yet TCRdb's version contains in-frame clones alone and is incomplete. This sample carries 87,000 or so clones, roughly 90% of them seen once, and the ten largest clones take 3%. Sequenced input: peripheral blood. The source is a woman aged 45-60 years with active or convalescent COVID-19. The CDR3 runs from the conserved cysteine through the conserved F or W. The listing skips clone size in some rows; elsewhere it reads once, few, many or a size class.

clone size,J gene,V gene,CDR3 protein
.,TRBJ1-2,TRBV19,CASSALDREGYGYTF
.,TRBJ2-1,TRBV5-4,CATNWGGNEQFF
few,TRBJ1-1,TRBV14,CASSQDRDTTAFF
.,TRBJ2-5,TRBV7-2,CASSSTGRQETQYF
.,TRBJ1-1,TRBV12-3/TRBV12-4,CASAVNTEAFF
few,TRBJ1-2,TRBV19,CATPRASGTGTSYGYTF
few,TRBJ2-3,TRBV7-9,CASSPGTSGGLSTDTQYF
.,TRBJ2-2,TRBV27,CASSQSGGYAGELFF
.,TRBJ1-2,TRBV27,CASSHQGAAGYTF
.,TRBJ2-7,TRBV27,CASSSRGGPYEQYF
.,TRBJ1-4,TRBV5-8,CASSSEGPTNEKLFF
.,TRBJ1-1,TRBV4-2,CASSLPGGGPMNTEAFF
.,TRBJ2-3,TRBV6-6,CATRTGEYTDTQYF
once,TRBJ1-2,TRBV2,CASSSKQQGYYGYTF
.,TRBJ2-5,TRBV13,CASSLVGTGAQETQYF
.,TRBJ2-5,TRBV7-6,CASSLEVAQETQYF
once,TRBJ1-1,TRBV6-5,CASSSRTGVGNTEAFF
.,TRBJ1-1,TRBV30,CARQGARDTEAFF
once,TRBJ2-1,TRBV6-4,CASSDSPYNEQFF
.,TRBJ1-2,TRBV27,CASSSGFVDGYTF